The subject of this entry is one TCR beta chain. Antigen unknown. This CDR3 is 17 amino acids long. The V gene lost 3 bases and the J gene lost 2 bases, with 16 bases spanning the gap. Germline-derived CDR1 and CDR2 are SGHTA and FQGNSA. This record comes from a study of OX40 agonist ivuxolimab in advanced cancers. Sequenced by immunoSEQ multiplex PCR; TCRdb stores in-frame clones only, minus some. Of roughly 110,000 clones in the sample, 80% to 95% were seen once. Findings and limits, study-wide: Averaging showed that CD8+ T cells had more expanded clones than CD4+ did. Circulating CD4+ and CD8+ T cells showed clonal expansion by week 6 at 0.1 to 3.0 mg/kg.

This TCR was sampled from an adult with an advanced solid tumor such as melanoma, head and neck, liver or kidney cancer. The material was CD4+ or CD8+ T cells sorted from blood, obtained in a trial of the OX40 agonist ivuxolimab. The chain has TRBV7-2 and TRBJ2-2, with a weak D call TRBD2 (5 bases). DNA for the CDR3: TGTGCCAGCAGCTTGAAAACCGGGATAATAAACACCGGGGAGCTGTTTTTT. Translation: CASSLKTGIINTGELFF.